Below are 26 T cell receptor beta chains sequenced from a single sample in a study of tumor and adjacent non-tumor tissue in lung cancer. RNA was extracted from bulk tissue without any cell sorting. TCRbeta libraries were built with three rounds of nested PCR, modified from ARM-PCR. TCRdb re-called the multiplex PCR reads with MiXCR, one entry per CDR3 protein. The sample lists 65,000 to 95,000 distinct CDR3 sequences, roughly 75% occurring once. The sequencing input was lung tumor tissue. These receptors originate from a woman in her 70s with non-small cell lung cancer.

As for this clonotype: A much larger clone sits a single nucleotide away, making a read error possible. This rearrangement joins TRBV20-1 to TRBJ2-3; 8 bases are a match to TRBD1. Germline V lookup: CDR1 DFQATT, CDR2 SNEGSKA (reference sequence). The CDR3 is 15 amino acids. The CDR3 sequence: CCAEQGVSDRDTQYF. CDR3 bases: TGCTGTGCTGAACAGGGGGTATCTGATAGAGATACGCAGTATTTT.

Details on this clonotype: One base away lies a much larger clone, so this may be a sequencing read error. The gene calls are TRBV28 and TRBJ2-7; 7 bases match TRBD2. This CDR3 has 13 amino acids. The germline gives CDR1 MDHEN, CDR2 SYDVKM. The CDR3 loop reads CASGASGSYGQYF. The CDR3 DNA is TGTGCCAGCGGGGCTAGCGGTTCCTACGGGCAGTACTTC.

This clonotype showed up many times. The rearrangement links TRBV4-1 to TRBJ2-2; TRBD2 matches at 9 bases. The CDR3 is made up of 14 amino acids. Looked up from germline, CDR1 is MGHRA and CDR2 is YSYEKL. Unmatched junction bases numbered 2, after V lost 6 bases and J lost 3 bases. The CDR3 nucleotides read TGCGCCAGCAGAATAGCGGGAGACACCGGGGAGCTGTTTTTT. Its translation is CASRIAGDTGELFF.

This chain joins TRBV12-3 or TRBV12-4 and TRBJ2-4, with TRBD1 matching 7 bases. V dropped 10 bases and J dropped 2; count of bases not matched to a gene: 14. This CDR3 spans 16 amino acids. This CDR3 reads CATSERGLETKNIQYF. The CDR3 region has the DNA TGTGCCACCAGCGAAAGGGGGCTGGAGACCAAAAACATTCAGTACTTC.

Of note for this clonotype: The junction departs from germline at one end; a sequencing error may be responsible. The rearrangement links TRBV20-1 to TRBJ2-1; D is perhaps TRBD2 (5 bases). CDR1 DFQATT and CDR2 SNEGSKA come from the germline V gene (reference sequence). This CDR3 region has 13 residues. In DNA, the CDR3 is TGCAGAGCTAGCCGGGCCGGGTGGGATGAGCAGTTCTTC. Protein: CRASRAGWDEQFF.

CDR3 amino acids: CASSPWKDRYEQFF. For the CDR3, the DNA is TGTGCCAGCAGCCCGTGGAAGGACCGCTATGAGCAGTTCTTC. The chain combines TRBV11-1 with TRBJ2-1; D is uncertain. Trimming cost V 5 bases and J 8 bases, with 16 bases left between them. Germline CDR1 is SGHAT and CDR2 is FQDESV (reference sequence). The CDR3 runs 14 residues.

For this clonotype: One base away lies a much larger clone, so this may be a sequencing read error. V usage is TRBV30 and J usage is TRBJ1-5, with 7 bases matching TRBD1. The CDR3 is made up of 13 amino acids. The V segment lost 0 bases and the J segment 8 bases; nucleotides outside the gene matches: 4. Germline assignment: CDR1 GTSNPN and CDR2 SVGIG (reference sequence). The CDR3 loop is CAWSVGGGKPQHF. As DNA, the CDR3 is TGTGCCTGGAGTGTAGGGGGCGGTAAGCCCCAGCATTTT.

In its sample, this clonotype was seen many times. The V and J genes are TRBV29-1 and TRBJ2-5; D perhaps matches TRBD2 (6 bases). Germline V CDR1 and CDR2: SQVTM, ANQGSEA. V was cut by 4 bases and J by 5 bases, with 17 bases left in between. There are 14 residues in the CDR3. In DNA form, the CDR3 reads TGCAGCGTTGTGGCAGCCGGGGGATGGGAGACCCAGTACTTC. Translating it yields CSVVAAGGWETQYF.

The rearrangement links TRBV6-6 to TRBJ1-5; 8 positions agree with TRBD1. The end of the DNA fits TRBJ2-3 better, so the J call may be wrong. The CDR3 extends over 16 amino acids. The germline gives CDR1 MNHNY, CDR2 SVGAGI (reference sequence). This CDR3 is CVGSPRHRGANQPQYF. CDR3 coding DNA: TGTGTCGGCAGTCCCCGTCACAGGGGGGCCAATCAGCCCCAGTATTTT.

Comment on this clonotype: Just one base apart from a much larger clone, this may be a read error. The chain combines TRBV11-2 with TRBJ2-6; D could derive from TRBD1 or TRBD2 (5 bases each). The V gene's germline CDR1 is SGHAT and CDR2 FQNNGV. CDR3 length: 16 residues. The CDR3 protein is CASSVEGRSGANALTF. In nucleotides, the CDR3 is TGTGCCAGCAGCGTCGAGGGCCGATCTGGGGCCAACGCCCTGACTTTC.

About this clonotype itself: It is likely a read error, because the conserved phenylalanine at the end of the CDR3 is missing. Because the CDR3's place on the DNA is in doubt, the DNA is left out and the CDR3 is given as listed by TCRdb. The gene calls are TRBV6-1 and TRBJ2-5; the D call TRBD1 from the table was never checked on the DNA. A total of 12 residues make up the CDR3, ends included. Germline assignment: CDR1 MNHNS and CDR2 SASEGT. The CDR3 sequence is CASRAGTVVTYS.

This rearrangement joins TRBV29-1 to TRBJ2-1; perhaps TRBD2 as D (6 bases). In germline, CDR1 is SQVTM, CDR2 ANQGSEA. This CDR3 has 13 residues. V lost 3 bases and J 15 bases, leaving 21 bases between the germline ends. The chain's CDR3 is CSVDRGGASDRFF. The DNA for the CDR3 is TGCAGCGTTGATAGGGGTGGGGCTAGCGATAGGTTCTTC.

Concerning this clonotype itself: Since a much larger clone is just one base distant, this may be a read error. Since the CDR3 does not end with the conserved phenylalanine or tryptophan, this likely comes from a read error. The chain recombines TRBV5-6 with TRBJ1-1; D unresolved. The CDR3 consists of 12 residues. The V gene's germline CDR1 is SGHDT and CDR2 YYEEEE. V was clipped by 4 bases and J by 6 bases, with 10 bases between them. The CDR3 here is CASSQSLSEAFY. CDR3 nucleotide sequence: TGTGCCAGCAGCCAGAGCTTGTCTGAAGCTTTCTAT.

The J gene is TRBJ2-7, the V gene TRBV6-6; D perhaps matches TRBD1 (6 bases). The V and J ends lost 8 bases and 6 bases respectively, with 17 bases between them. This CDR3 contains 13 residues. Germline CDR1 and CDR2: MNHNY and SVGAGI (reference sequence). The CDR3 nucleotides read TGTGCCAGCTCCCGCAGGGGCGTCGGCGAGCAGTACTTC. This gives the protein CASSRRGVGEQYF.

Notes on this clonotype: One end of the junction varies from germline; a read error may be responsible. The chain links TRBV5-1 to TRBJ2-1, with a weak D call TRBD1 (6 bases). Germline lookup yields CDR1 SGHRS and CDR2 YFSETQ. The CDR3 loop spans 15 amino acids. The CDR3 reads CASGWGRAQGDEHFF. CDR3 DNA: TGCGCCAGCGGCTGGGGGCGGGCCCAGGGCGATGAGCATTTCTTC.

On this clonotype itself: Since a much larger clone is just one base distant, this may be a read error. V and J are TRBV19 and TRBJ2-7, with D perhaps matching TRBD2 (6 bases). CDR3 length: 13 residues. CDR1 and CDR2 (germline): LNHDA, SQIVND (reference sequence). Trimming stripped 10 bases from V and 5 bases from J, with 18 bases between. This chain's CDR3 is CAIRSGLGDEQYF. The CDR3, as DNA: TGTGCCATTAGATCGGGACTGGGTGACGAGCAGTACTTC.

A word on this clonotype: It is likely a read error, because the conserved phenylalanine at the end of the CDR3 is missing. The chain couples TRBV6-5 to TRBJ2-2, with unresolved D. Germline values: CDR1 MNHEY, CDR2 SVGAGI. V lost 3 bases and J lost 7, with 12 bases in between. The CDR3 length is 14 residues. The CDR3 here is CASSYGSYIGELFL. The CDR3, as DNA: TGTGCCAGCAGTTATGGCAGTTACATCGGGGAGCTGTTTCTT.

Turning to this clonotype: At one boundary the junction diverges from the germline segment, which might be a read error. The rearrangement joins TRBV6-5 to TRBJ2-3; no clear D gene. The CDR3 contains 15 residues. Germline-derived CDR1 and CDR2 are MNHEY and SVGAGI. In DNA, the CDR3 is TGTGCCAGAATTTACTCGTTTATGAACACGGATACGCAGTACTTT. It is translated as CARIYSFMNTDTQYF.

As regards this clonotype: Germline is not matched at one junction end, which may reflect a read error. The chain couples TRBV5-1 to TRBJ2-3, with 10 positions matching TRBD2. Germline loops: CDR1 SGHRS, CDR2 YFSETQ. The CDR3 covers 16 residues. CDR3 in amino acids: CASNLGLAGVGDTQYF. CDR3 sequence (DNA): TGCGCCAGCAACTTGGGGCTAGCGGGAGTAGGAGATACGCAGTATTTT.

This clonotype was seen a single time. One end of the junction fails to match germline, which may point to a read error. Here the CDR3 DNA reads TGTGACAGCAGCTTGACAGGGCCGGGCACCGGGGAACTGTTTTTT. Amino acid sequence: CDSSLTGPGTGELFF. This rearrangement joins TRBV5-5 to TRBJ2-2; 7 bases are a match to TRBD1. The CDR3 sequence is 15 residues long. The germline gives CDR1 SGHKS, CDR2 YYEKEE (reference sequence).

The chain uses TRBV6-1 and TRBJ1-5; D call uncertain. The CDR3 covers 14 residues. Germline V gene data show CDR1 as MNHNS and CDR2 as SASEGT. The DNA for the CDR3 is TGTGTCTGCAGTGAAGCGCAAGGTCAGGAGCCCCAGCATTTT. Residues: CVCSEAQGQEPQHF.

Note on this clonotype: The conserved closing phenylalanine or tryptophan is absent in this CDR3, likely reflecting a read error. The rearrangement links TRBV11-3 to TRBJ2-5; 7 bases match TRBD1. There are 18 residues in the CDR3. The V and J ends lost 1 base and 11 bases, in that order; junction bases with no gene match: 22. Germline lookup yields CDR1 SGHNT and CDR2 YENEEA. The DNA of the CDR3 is TGTGCCAGCAGCTTAGTCGGTGGGCCTGGGACAGTCCAAGAGGCTCAGTACTTA. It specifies CASSLVGGPGTVQEAQYL.

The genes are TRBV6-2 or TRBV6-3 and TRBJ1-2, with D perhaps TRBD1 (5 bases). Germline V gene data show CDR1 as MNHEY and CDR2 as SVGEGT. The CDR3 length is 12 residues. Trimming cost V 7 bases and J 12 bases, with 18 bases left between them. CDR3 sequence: CASNRGTDDNTF. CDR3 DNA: TGTGCCAGCAATCGGGGGACGGATGACAACACCTTC.

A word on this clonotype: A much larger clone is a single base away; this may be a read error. The CDR3 DNA sequence: TGTGCCAGCAGCAGAGCTGGGGGGCTGAACACCGGGGAGCTGTTTTTT. Its protein is CASSRAGGLNTGELFF. The chain uses TRBV7-3 and TRBJ2-2; D is tentatively TRBD1 or TRBD2 (6 bases each). Trimming removed 5 bases at V and 1 base at J, with 14 bases between. The germline CDR1 and CDR2 sequences are SGHTA and FQGTGA. CDR3 length equals 16 residues.

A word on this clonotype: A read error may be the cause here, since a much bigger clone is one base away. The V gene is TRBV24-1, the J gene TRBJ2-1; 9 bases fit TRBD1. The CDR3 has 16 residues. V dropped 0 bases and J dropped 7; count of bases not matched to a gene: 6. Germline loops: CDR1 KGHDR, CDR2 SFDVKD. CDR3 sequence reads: CATSDLRNRGLNEQFF. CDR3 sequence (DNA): TGTGCCACCAGTGATTTGAGAAACAGGGGGCTGAATGAGCAGTTCTTC.

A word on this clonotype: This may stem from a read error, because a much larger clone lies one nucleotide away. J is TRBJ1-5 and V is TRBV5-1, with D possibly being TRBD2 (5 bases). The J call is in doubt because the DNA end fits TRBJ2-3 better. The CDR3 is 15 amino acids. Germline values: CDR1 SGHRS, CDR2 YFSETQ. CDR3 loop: CASSTGSSTNQPQYF. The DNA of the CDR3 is TGCGCCAGCAGCACGGGGTCCAGCACCAATCAGCCCCAGTATTTT.